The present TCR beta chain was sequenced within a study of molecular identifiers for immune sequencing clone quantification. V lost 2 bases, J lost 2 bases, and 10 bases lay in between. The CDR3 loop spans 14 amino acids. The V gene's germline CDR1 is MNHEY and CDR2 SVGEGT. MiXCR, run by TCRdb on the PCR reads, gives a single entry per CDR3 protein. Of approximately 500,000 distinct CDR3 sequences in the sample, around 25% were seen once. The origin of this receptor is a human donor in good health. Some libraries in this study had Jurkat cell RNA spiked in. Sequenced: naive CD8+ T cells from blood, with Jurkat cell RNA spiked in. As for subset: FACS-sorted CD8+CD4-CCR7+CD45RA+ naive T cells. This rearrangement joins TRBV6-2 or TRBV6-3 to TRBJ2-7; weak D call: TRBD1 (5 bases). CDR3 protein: CASSYGAGTYEQYF. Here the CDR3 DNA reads TGTGCCAGCAGTTACGGGGCAGGGACCTACGAGCAGTACTTC.